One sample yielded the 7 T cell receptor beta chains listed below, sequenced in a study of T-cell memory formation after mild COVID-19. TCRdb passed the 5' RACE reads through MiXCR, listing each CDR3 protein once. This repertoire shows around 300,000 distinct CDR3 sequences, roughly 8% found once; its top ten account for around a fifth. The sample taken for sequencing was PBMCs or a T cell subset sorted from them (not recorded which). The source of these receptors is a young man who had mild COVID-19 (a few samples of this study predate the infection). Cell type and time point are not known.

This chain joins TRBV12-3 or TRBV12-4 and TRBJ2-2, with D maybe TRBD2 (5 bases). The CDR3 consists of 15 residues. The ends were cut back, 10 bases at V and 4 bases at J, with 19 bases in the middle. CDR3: CATGTRAGGTGELFF. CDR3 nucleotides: TGTGCCACCGGAACTAGGGCAGGAGGCACCGGGGAGCTGTTTTTT.

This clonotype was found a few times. The CDR3 DNA reads TGTGCCATCACCCAGGGAGGAACCGGGGAGCTGTTTTTT. It encodes CAITQGGTGELFF. This rearrangement joins TRBV10-3 to TRBJ2-2; possibly TRBD2 for D (6 bases). Trimming shortened V by 7 bases and J by 5 bases, and 11 bases separated the two germline ends. Germline-derived CDR1 and CDR2 are ENHRY and SYGVKD. The CDR3 is 13 amino acids.

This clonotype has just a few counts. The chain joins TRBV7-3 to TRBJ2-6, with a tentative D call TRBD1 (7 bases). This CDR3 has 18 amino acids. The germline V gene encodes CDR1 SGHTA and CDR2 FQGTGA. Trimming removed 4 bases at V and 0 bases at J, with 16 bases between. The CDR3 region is CASSWQGGPLSGANVLTF. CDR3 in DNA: TGTGCCAGCAGCTGGCAGGGGGGTCCCCTCTCTGGGGCCAACGTCCTGACTTTC.

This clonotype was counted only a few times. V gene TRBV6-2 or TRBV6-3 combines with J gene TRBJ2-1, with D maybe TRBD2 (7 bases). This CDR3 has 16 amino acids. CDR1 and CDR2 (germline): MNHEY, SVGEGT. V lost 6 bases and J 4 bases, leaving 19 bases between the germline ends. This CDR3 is CASSQIGGPMYNEQFF. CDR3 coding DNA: TGTGCCAGCAGCCAAATCGGGGGGCCCATGTACAATGAGCAGTTCTTC.

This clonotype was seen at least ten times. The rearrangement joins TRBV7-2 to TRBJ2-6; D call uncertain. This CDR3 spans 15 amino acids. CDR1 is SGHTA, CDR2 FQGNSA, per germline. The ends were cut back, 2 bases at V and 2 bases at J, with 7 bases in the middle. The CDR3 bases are TGTGCCAGCAGCTTAACACGGGCTGGGGCCAACGTCCTGACTTTC. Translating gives CASSLTRAGANVLTF.

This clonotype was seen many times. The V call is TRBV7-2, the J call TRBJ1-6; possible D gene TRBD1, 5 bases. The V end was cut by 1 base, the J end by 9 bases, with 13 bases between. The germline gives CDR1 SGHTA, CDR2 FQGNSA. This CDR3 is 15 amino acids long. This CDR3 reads CASSLGSGTTSPLHF. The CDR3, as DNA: TGTGCCAGCAGCTTAGGCTCCGGGACTACTTCACCCCTCCACTTT.

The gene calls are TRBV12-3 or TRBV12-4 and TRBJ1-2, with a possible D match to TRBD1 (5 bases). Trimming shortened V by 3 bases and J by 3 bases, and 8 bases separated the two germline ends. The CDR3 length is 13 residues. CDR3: CASSLGPYYGYTF. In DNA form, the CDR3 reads TGTGCCAGCAGTTTGGGGCCATACTATGGCTACACCTTC.